The clone carrying this T cell receptor beta chain appeared a single time. Some clones are missing from TCRdb's copy, which holds only in-frame ones; the method was immunoSEQ multiplex PCR. The data hold about 350,000 clones, with about 89% observed a single time. These data come from a study of blood T cell repertoires in COVID-19. The ends lost 5 bases at V and 10 bases at J; junction bases unmatched: 13. The germline V gene encodes CDR1 GTSNPN and CDR2 SVGIG (reference sequence). The CDR3 runs to 13 residues. The clonotype originates from a woman aged 45-65 years with COVID-19, enrolled during active disease. This chain connects TRBV30 to TRBJ1-2; 7 nucleotides line up with TRBD1. Input material: peripheral blood. The CDR3 spells CAWGRQGIDIYTF. The CDR3 nucleotides are TGTGCCTGGGGGAGACAGGGAATAGATATCTACACCTTC.